The 26 T cell receptor beta chains below come from one sample, sequenced in a study of PD-1 blockade in mismatch repair-deficient tumors. Sequencing used immunoSEQ multiplex PCR; TCRdb keeps in-frame clones, though not all of them. In the table there are about 110,000 clones, about 83% of which are singletons. The sample was peripheral blood, taken roughly 13 months after starting pembrolizumab. These receptors originate from an adult with mismatch repair-deficient cancer.

J is TRBJ1-1 and V is TRBV18; possible D gene TRBD1, 6 bases. The germline V gene has CDR1 KGHSH and CDR2 LQKENI. V lost 1 base and J lost 1, with 7 bases in between. This CDR3 is built from 14 residues. CDR3 DNA sequence: TGTGCCAGCTCACCACAGGACAGGAACACTGAAGCTTTCTTT. The encoded protein is CASSPQDRNTEAFF.

The rearrangement uses TRBV6-5 and TRBJ2-1; the D gene is possibly TRBD2 (5 bases). The CDR3 is 14 residues long. The V and J ends lost 5 bases and 4 bases respectively, with 12 bases between them. Germline lookup yields CDR1 MNHEY and CDR2 SVGAGI. The CDR3 DNA is TGTGCCAGCAGTGAGGATAGCGCTTACAATGAGCAGTTCTTC. Protein: CASSEDSAYNEQFF.

This clone was seen a handful of times. V gene TRBV30 combines with J gene TRBJ1-2; perhaps TRBD1 as D (6 bases). Germline V gene lookup returns CDR1 GTSNPN and CDR2 SVGIG (reference sequence). The CDR3 loop spans 13 amino acids. V lost 5 bases and J 0 bases, leaving 10 bases between the germline ends. Here the CDR3 DNA reads TGTGCCTGGGACAGGAGCTCTAACTATGGCTACACCTTC. This sequence encodes CAWDRSSNYGYTF.

This clone appeared a single time. The chain has TRBV7-9 and TRBJ1-2; no firm D call. V lost 2 bases and J 4 bases, leaving 5 bases between the germline ends. This CDR3 contains 12 residues. Per the germline V gene, CDR1 is SEHNR and CDR2 is FQNEAQ (reference sequence). The CDR3 spells CASSLNGYGYTF. DNA of the CDR3: TGTGCCAGCAGCTTAAACGGCTATGGCTACACCTTC.

J is TRBJ2-1 and V is TRBV1. TRBV1 is noted as a pseudogene. The CDR3 runs 17 residues. The CDR3: CTSSQNSNPGPYNEQFF. The CDR3 nucleotides read TGCACCAGCAGCCAAAACTCAAACCCGGGGCCCTACAATGAGCAGTTCTTC.

V gene TRBV12-5 combines with J gene TRBJ2-3, with D maybe TRBD2 (5 bases). Germline assignment: CDR1 LGHNT and CDR2 FRNRAP. V lost 5 bases and J 2 bases, leaving 11 bases between the germline ends. This CDR3 spans 14 amino acids. The CDR3 DNA is TGTGCTAGTGGTCCCGGACTTGACACAGATACGCAGTATTTT. Translated, it gives CASGPGLDTDTQYF.

V is TRBV5-3 and J is TRBJ2-7, with 10 bases that match TRBD2. TRBV5-3 belongs to the ORF category, with a function that is uncertain. V gave up 5 bases and J gave up 4 bases; unmatched junction bases: 9. The CDR3 is 15 amino acids. For the CDR3, the DNA is TGTGCCAGAAGGATCCTAGCGGGAGATTGGTACGAGCAGTACTTC. Translation: CARRILAGDWYEQYF.

The count of this clone is one. The rearrangement links TRBV10-2 to TRBJ1-2; 10 positions match TRBD1. Germline trimming cut 2 bases from V and 4 bases from J; bases unmatched to any gene: 7. Germline-derived CDR1 and CDR2 are WSHSY and SAAADI. The CDR3 contains 16 residues. CDR3 amino acids: CASSETGTGVIYGYTF. The CDR3 DNA reads as TGCGCCAGCAGTGAGACCGGGACAGGGGTAATCTATGGCTACACCTTC.

This chain uses TRBV14 with TRBJ1-1; D remains ambiguous. This CDR3 contains 14 residues. Germline values: CDR1 SGHDN, CDR2 FVKESK. Trimming removed 3 bases from V and 5 bases from J, with 13 bases in between. CDR3 protein: CASSQTSIWTEAFF. In nucleotides, the CDR3 is TGTGCCAGCAGCCAGACATCTATTTGGACTGAAGCTTTCTTT.

In its sample, this clone ranks as large. V and J are TRBV7-2 and TRBJ1-2, with a weak D call TRBD1 (6 bases). Germline CDR1 reads SGHTA; CDR2 reads FQGNSA. The CDR3 is 15 residues long. The V end lost 6 bases, the J end lost 3 bases, and 17 bases lay between the germline ends. The CDR3 sequence: CASSFGGGSHYGYTF. CDR3 in DNA: TGTGCCAGCAGTTTCGGAGGGGGGAGCCACTATGGCTACACCTTC.

The V and J genes are TRBV7-3 and TRBJ1-2; D gene ambiguous. The CDR3 covers 13 residues. The germline gives CDR1 SGHTA, CDR2 FQGTGA. The V gene lost 4 bases and the J gene lost 4 bases, with 10 bases spanning the gap. The CDR3 DNA sequence: TGTGCCAGCAGCTCGGAAAACTCCTATGGCTACACCTTC. Translating it yields CASSSENSYGYTF.

This chain joins TRBV9 and TRBJ2-7, with D perhaps given as TRBD1 or TRBD2 (5 bases each). Germline loops: CDR1 SGDLS, CDR2 YYNGEE. The CDR3 runs 15 residues. V gave up 4 bases and J gave up 2 bases, with 16 bases separating them. This CDR3 reads CASSLLGVGAYEQYF. CDR3 DNA: TGTGCCAGCAGCTTACTAGGGGTGGGAGCCTACGAGCAGTACTTC.

The V and J genes are TRBV5-1 and TRBJ1-5; TRBD1 is a possible D gene (6 bases). Germline-derived CDR1 and CDR2 are SGHRS and YFSETQ. The CDR3 has 13 residues. V shed 4 bases and J shed 7 bases, with 12 bases lying between them. CDR3 amino acids: CASSHTGGQPQHF. The CDR3 DNA sequence: TGCGCCAGCAGCCACACGGGGGGCCAGCCCCAGCATTTT.

This chain uses TRBV27 with TRBJ2-1; D is ambiguous. V lost 6 bases and J 7 bases, leaving 25 bases between the germline ends. The CDR3 loop spans 17 amino acids. In germline, CDR1 is MNHEY, CDR2 SMNVEV (reference sequence). The CDR3, as DNA: TGTGCCAGCAGGCAGGAGAACGAGGAAATTTTTGGAAATGAGCAGTTCTTC. It codes for CASRQENEEIFGNEQFF.

The chain links TRBV7-9 to TRBJ2-2, with 7 bases that match TRBD2. The CDR3 has 15 amino acids. Trimming at V came to 1 base and at J to 3 bases, leaving 2 bases not matched to a gene. The V gene's germline CDR1 is SEHNR and CDR2 FQNEAQ (reference sequence). The CDR3 sequence: CASSLGAGDTGELFF. The CDR3 region has the DNA TGTGCCAGCAGCTTAGGGGCGGGAGACACCGGGGAGCTGTTTTTT.

V usage is TRBV7-9 and J usage is TRBJ1-5; D is unresolved. Germline-derived CDR1 and CDR2 are SEHNR and FQNEAQ (reference sequence). This CDR3 is built from 13 residues. Trimming pared 3 bases from V and 4 bases from J, leaving 7 bases between. This chain's CDR3 is CASSLDGNQPQHF. The CDR3 DNA sequence: TGTGCCAGCAGCTTGGACGGGAATCAGCCCCAGCATTTT.

This clone was counted between two and nine times. The rearrangement uses TRBV14 and TRBJ2-1; 7 bases match TRBD2. CDR3 length equals 14 residues. The V gene's germline CDR1 is SGHDN and CDR2 FVKESK. The J segment lost 6 bases and the V segment lost 2 bases, leaving 4 bases of the junction unmatched. CDR3 region: CASSQSGIFNEQFF. DNA of the CDR3: TGTGCCAGCAGCCAAAGCGGGATTTTCAATGAGCAGTTCTTC.

This clone appeared a few times. CDR3 region: CASRLGTANYEQYF. CDR3 coding DNA: TGTGCCAGCCGTCTCGGGACAGCCAACTACGAGCAGTACTTC. This rearrangement joins TRBV7-2 to TRBJ2-7; TRBD1 matches 7 bases. Germline values: CDR1 SGHTA, CDR2 FQGNSA. The CDR3 runs 14 residues. The J segment lost 3 bases and the V segment lost 8 bases, leaving 10 bases of the junction unmatched.

As DNA, the CDR3 is TGTGCCAGTAGTACCCGAATCGACGCGGGAGCAATGAACACTGAAGCTTTCTTT. This codes for CASSTRIDAGAMNTEAFF. The rearrangement uses TRBV19 and TRBJ1-1; the D is unclear. This CDR3 is built from 18 residues. CDR1 is LNHDA, CDR2 SQIVND, per germline (reference sequence). Trimming shortened V by 4 bases and J by 0 bases, and 21 bases separated the two germline ends.

The chain links TRBV4-1 to TRBJ2-7; 8 nucleotides match TRBD1. After removal of 7 bases from V and 3 bases from J, the junction contained 8 bases not matched to a gene. Germline lookup yields CDR1 MGHRA and CDR2 YSYEKL. This CDR3 spans 14 amino acids. The CDR3 DNA reads TGCGCCAGCACCCCCGGGACAGGAGACTACGAGCAGTACTTC. Protein sequence: CASTPGTGDYEQYF.

The chain joins TRBV19 to TRBJ2-3; the D is unclear. Germline V gives CDR1 LNHDA, CDR2 SQIVND (reference sequence). This CDR3 has 15 amino acids. The V end lost 6 bases, the J end lost 0 bases, and 13 bases lay between the germline ends. For the CDR3, the DNA is TGTGCCAGTAGCAATGCCAGAGGAAGCACAGATACGCAGTATTTT. This translates into CASSNARGSTDTQYF.

This sequence joins TRBV5-4 and TRBJ2-7, with a weak D call TRBD2 (6 bases). The V gene's germline CDR1 is SGHNT and CDR2 YYREEE (reference sequence). The ends were cut back, 0 bases at V and 6 bases at J, with 13 bases in the middle. This CDR3 has 14 amino acids. The CDR3 DNA reads TGTGCCAGCAGCTTGGTTGGAGGGATTAGCGAGCAGTACTTC. It codes for CASSLVGGISEQYF. Full variable domain (missing parts from reference TRBV5-4 and TRBJ2-7): ETGVTQSPTHLIKTRGQQVTLRCSSQSGHNTVSWYQQALGQGPQFIFQYYREEENGRGNFPPRFSGLQFPNYSSELNVNALELDDSALYLCASSLVGGISEQYFGPGTRLTVT.

V and J are TRBV7-2 and TRBJ2-3, with D unclear. Trimming stripped 5 bases from V and 2 bases from J, with 11 bases between. The CDR3 extends over 14 amino acids. In germline, CDR1 is SGHTA, CDR2 FQGNSA. CDR3 loop: CASSPSYNTDTQYF. DNA of the CDR3: TGTGCCAGCAGCCCTAGTTATAACACAGATACGCAGTATTTT.

This clone was found once. J is TRBJ1-5 and V is TRBV7-2; possibly TRBD1 for D (5 bases). Germline V lookup: CDR1 SGHTA, CDR2 FQGNSA. V lost 2 bases to trimming and J lost 2 bases, with 10 bases between them. This CDR3 has 15 amino acids. Here the CDR3 reads CASSLTQGGNQPQHF. The CDR3 bases are TGTGCCAGCAGCTTAACGCAGGGTGGCAATCAGCCCCAGCATTTT.

In DNA form, the CDR3 reads TGTGCCAGCAGCTTGGCTAGCGGGAGTTTAGACATTCAGTACTTC. It yields the protein CASSLASGSLDIQYF. The chain uses TRBV11-2 and TRBJ2-4; 10 bases are a match to TRBD2. Germline CDR1 SGHAT, CDR2 FQNNGV. The CDR3 length is 15 residues. The J segment lost 8 bases and the V segment lost 3 bases, leaving 7 bases of the junction unmatched.

This rearrangement joins TRBV2 to TRBJ2-2, with TRBD1 identical over 8 bases. Germline trimming cut 3 bases from V and 7 bases from J; bases unmatched to any gene: 7. Germline CDR1 reads SNHLY; CDR2 reads FYNNEI. The CDR3 is 15 residues long. This CDR3 reads CASSEWQGAGGELFF. CDR3 coding DNA: TGTGCCAGCAGTGAGTGGCAGGGGGCTGGCGGGGAGCTGTTTTTT.